Listed below are T cell receptor beta chains from one sample, sequenced in a study of blood T cell repertoires in COVID-19. Generated by immunoSEQ multiplex PCR, the TCRdb table keeps only in-frame clones and is missing some. The table lists about 200,000 clones, roughly 85% of them singletons. Specimen: peripheral blood. The receptors shown here come from a woman between 65 and 79 years old with COVID-19, enrolled during active disease. CDR3s include the opening cysteine and the closing phenylalanine or tryptophan. D genes are given only for firm matches. The size field is filled for only some rows; it gives once, few, many or a size class.

size,V,J,D,CDR3,DNA
.,TRBV6-2/TRBV6-3,TRBJ1-2,.,CASSPMAGGYGYTF,TGTGCCAGCAGCCCTATGGCCGGGGGCTATGGCTACACCTTC
.,TRBV5-5,TRBJ1-1,.,CASSLAPLGHMNTEAFF,TGTGCCAGCAGCCTTGCACCATTGGGACACATGAACACTGAAGCTTTCTTT
.,TRBV6-5,TRBJ2-3,TRBD2,CASSTGGEGTDTQYF,TGTGCCAGCAGTACCGGGGGGGAGGGAACAGATACGCAGTATTTT
.,TRBV2,TRBJ1-5,TRBD1,CASRAGQGASQPQHF,TGTGCCAGCAGGGCGGGGCAGGGGGCAAGTCAGCCCCAGCATTTT
.,TRBV2,TRBJ2-7,TRBD1,CATGQGYYEQYF,TGTGCCACGGGACAGGGATACTACGAGCAGTACTTC
.,TRBV4-3,TRBJ1-2,.,CASSQAPRLYGYTF,TGCGCCAGCAGCCAAGCCCCGCGGCTCTATGGCTACACCTTC
.,TRBV7-3,TRBJ2-1,.,CASSSPSAPRVF,TGTGCCAGCAGCTCTCCCAGCGCCCCAAGAGTCTTC
.,TRBV12-5,TRBJ2-3,TRBD2,CASGPTQGLAGGPLDTQYF,TGTGCTAGTGGCCCCACACAGGGACTAGCGGGAGGTCCGTTGGATACGCAGTATTTT
.,TRBV5-1,TRBJ2-3,TRBD1,CATKAGQGTDTQYF,TGCGCCACAAAGGCAGGACAGGGAACAGATACGCAGTATTTT
.,TRBV7-2,TRBJ1-2,.,CASSMTVSDYGYTF,TGTGCCAGCAGCATGACAGTTAGTGATTATGGCTACACCTTC
.,TRBV29-1,TRBJ1-4,TRBD1,CSGLDRGGEKLFF,TGCAGCGGTCTGGACAGGGGAGGTGAAAAACTGTTTTTT
.,TRBV5-4,TRBJ1-2,.,CASSSMDYFNYGYTF,TGTGCCAGCAGCTCCATGGACTATTTCAACTATGGCTACACCTTC
.,TRBV5-6,TRBJ2-5,.,CASSYVAVSETQYF,TGTGCCAGCAGCTACGTTGCGGTGTCAGAGACCCAGTACTTC
.,TRBV10-3,TRBJ1-5,TRBD1,CAISAETGGQPQHF,TGTGCCATCAGTGCCGAAACAGGGGGTCAGCCCCAGCATTTT
.,TRBV19,TRBJ1-2,TRBD1,CASSRPTDRFYGYTF,TGTGCCAGTAGTCGCCCTACGGACAGGTTCTATGGCTACACCTTC
few,TRBV5-6,TRBJ1-5,.,CASSTLRDYSNQPQHF,TGTGCCAGCAGCACCCTCCGGGATTATAGCAATCAGCCCCAGCATTTT
.,TRBV7-8,TRBJ2-1,TRBD2,CASSSHTSGSYNEQFF,TGTGCCAGCAGCTCCCATACTAGCGGCTCCTACAATGAGCAGTTCTTC
.,TRBV14,TRBJ1-6,.,CASSQRTGRVNSPLHF,TGTGCCAGCAGCCAACGAACAGGTCGGGTGAATTCACCCCTCCACTTT
.,TRBV4-1,TRBJ1-5,.,CASSQSSTQGTRAQHF,TGCGCCAGCAGCCAATCCTCCACCCAGGGGACCCGGGCCCAGCATTTT
.,TRBV7-9,TRBJ1-2,TRBD1,CASSPPGGTGDVYGYTF,TGTGCCAGCAGCCCTCCAGGGGGGACAGGGGATGTGTATGGCTACACCTTC
.,TRBV3-1/TRBV3-2,TRBJ2-6,.,CASSPFLSGANVLTF,TGTGCCAGCAGCCCCTTCTTATCTGGGGCCAACGTCCTGACTTTC
.,TRBV2,TRBJ1-2,TRBD1,CASRRDRDYGYTF,TGTGCCAGCCGCAGGGACAGGGACTATGGCTACACCTTC
.,TRBV6-2/TRBV6-3,TRBJ1-2,TRBD1,CASSRTGYRDGYTF,TGTGCCAGCAGTCGGACAGGGTATCGTGATGGCTACACCTTC
.,TRBV10-3,TRBJ1-2,.,CAISEQGNYGYTF,TGTGCCATCAGTGAGCAGGGTAACTATGGCTACACCTTC
once,TRBV9,TRBJ1-5,TRBD1,CASSAGQGPNQPQHF,TGTGCCAGCAGCGCGGGACAGGGCCCAAATCAGCCCCAGCATTTT
few,TRBV4-3,TRBJ1-6,TRBD1,CASSQVGQGRSPLHF,TGCGCCAGCAGCCAAGTGGGACAGGGACGTTCACCCCTCCACTTT
.,TRBV24-1,TRBJ2-5,.,CATSERETQYF,TGTGCCACCAGTGAGAGGGAGACCCAGTACTTC
.,TRBV27,TRBJ1-1,TRBD1,CASSLLTGAGTEAFF,TGTGCCAGCAGTTTACTGACAGGGGCTGGCACTGAAGCTTTCTTT
.,TRBV9,TRBJ1-2,.,CASSRAGLTFYGYTF,TGTGCCAGCAGCCGCGCCGGACTGACGTTCTATGGCTACACCTTC
many,TRBV2,TRBJ1-2,.,CASSSTVDYGYTF,TGTGCCAGCAGTTCCACAGTCGACTATGGCTACACCTTC
.,TRBV7-2,TRBJ1-5,.,CASSLATVNQPQHF,TGTGCCAGCAGCTTAGCGACAGTTAATCAGCCCCAGCATTTT
.,TRBV18,TRBJ2-2,.,CAGSSSATGELFF,TGTGCCGGCTCATCATCAGCGACCGGGGAGCTGTTTTTT
.,TRBV3-1/TRBV3-2,TRBJ1-5,.,CASSQGRRDNQPQHF,TGTGCCAGCAGCCAAGGAAGGAGGGACAATCAGCCCCAGCATTTT
.,TRBV6-9,TRBJ2-7,.,CASSYRGLTPTMGEQYF,TGTGCCAGCAGTTATCGGGGACTGACTCCCACCATGGGGGAGCAGTACTTC
.,TRBV10-3,TRBJ2-7,TRBD2,CAISESLAGVTHEQYF,TGTGCCATCAGTGAGTCTCTAGCGGGAGTAACCCACGAGCAGTACTTC
.,TRBV3-1/TRBV3-2,TRBJ2-7,.,CASSPGTGRVPYEQYF,TGTGCCAGCAGCCCTGGAACAGGGAGAGTACCCTACGAGCAGTACTTC
.,TRBV5-4,TRBJ2-3,TRBD2,CASSLTSGGAGITDTQYF,TGTGCCAGCAGCTTAACTAGCGGGGGGGCCGGGATCACAGATACGCAGTATTTT
.,TRBV19,TRBJ2-7,TRBD1,CASSIALGQGANEQYF,TGTGCCAGTAGTATAGCGTTGGGACAGGGGGCGAACGAGCAGTACTTC
.,TRBV7-2,TRBJ2-2,.,CASSLAVTGELFF,TGTGCCAGCAGCTTAGCCGTCACCGGGGAGCTGTTTTTT
.,TRBV5-1,TRBJ2-3,.,CASSLDARTSTDTQYF,TGCGCCAGCAGCTTGGATGCCAGGACTAGCACAGATACGCAGTATTTT
.,TRBV19,TRBJ1-6,TRBD1,CASSLGQGYNSPLHF,TGTGCCAGTAGCCTCGGACAGGGCTATAATTCACCCCTCCACTTT
.,TRBV15,TRBJ2-5,TRBD2,CATSRDYPSGGSETQYF,TGTGCCACCAGCAGAGATTATCCTAGCGGGGGATCGGAGACCCAGTACTTC
.,TRBV6-5,TRBJ1-5,TRBD1,CASRDRVRNQPQHF,TGTGCCAGCAGAGACAGGGTTCGCAATCAGCCCCAGCATTTT
.,TRBV27,TRBJ2-2,TRBD2,CASSLIVAGGDTGELFF,TGTGCCAGCAGTTTAATAGTAGCGGGGGGGGACACCGGGGAGCTGTTTTTT
.,TRBV11-3,TRBJ2-1,TRBD2,CASSLDGGGGEQFF,TGTGCCAGCAGCTTAGATGGGGGGGGAGGAGAGCAGTTCTTC
.,TRBV11-2,TRBJ2-3,.,CASRRLRGSTDTQYF,TGTGCCAGCAGACGCCTAAGGGGGAGCACAGATACGCAGTATTTT
.,TRBV5-1,TRBJ1-6,.,CASSREGRADNSPLHF,TGCGCCAGCAGCAGGGAGGGCAGGGCGGATAATTCACCCCTCCACTTT
.,TRBV30,TRBJ1-1,.,CAWSVTRGLNTEAFF,TGTGCCTGGAGTGTAACCCGGGGTCTGAACACTGAAGCTTTCTTT
.,TRBV6-5,TRBJ2-7,TRBD2,CASSYGGGPDEQYF,TGTGCCAGCAGTTACGGCGGGGGGCCCGACGAGCAGTACTTC
.,TRBV28,TRBJ1-1,.,CASSLLGGEVTEAFF,TGTGCCAGCAGTTTGCTGGGGGGGGAGGTCACTGAAGCTTTCTTT
.,TRBV29-1,TRBJ2-7,.,CSVEVTYEQYF,TGCAGCGTTGAAGTTACCTACGAGCAGTACTTC
.,TRBV7-9,TRBJ1-3,TRBD1,CASSSPQGSGNTIYF,TGTGCCAGCAGCTCCCCACAGGGGTCCGGAAACACCATATATTTT
.,TRBV6-2/TRBV6-3,TRBJ2-5,TRBD1,CASSPTGGVETQYF,TGTGCCAGCAGCCCAACAGGGGGAGTAGAGACCCAGTACTTC
.,TRBV5-1,TRBJ1-2,TRBD1,CASSQRTGRVRGYTF,TGCGCCAGCAGCCAGAGGACAGGTCGGGTGCGTGGCTACACCTTC
.,TRBV5-1,TRBJ1-2,.,CASSPNPGTNYGYTF,TGCGCCAGCAGCCCAAATCCCGGGACTAACTATGGCTACACCTTC
once,TRBV15,TRBJ2-2,TRBD1,CATSPDRATRGELFF,TGTGCCACCAGCCCTGACAGGGCGACACGGGGGGAGCTGTTTTTT
.,TRBV4-3,TRBJ1-2,.,CASSQMKGEHGYTF,TGCGCCAGCAGCCAAATGAAGGGGGAGCATGGCTACACCTTC
.,TRBV3-1/TRBV3-2,TRBJ2-1,TRBD2,CASSQYLAGASGEQFF,TGTGCCAGCAGCCAATACCTAGCGGGAGCAAGTGGTGAGCAGTTCTTC